The clone carrying this TCR beta chain was detected ten times or more. The target antigen is unknown. These data originate in a study of human T cells and chemical hapten exposure. Germline loops: CDR1 MNHNS, CDR2 SASEGT. The CDR3 sequence is 14 residues long. Trimming at V came to 6 bases and at J to 5 bases, leaving 7 bases not matched to a gene. Whole-study results and caveats: Expanded TCRs were compared with controls, and the expanded TCRs formed significantly more large CDR3 similarity clusters.

Time point noted: patch test 3, about 24 weeks after DPC sensitization. Specified treatment: therapeutic diphenylcyclopropenone sensitization with weekly scalp DPC. Extraction yielded total RNA from whole blood (unfractionated). TCRdb redid the calling of the RACE reads with MiXCR, one entry per CDR3 protein. The sample consists of around 85,000 distinct CDR3 sequences, 10% to 15% of them appearing once. The specimen was whole blood, collected in connection with sensitization to the hapten diphenylcyclopropenone (DPC). The genes are TRBV6-1 and TRBJ1-5; 7 bases align to TRBD1. This clonotype originated in a woman between 45 and 60 years old with alopecia areata. Some clones in this sample may be carry-over from other donors' samples. The CDR3 coding sequence is TGTGCCAGCAGCCCAGGGGGAGGGTATCAGCCCCAGCATTTT. It encodes CASSPGGGYQPQHF.